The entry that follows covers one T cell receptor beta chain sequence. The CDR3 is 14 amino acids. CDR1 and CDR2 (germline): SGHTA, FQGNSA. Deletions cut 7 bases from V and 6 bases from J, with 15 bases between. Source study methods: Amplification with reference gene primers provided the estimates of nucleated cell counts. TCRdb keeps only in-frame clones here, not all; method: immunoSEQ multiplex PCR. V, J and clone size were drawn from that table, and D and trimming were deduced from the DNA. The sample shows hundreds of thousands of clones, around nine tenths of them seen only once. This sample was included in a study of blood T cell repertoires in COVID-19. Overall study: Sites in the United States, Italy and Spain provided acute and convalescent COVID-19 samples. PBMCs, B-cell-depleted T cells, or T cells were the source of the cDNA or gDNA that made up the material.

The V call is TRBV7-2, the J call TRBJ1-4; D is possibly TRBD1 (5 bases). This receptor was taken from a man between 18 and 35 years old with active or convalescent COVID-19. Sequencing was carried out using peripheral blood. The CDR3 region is CASTPGQGYEKLFF. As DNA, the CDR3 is TGTGCCAGCACCCCCGGGCAGGGATATGAAAAACTGTTTTTT.